The 20 T cell receptor beta chains listed next were all sequenced from one sample in a study of blood T cell repertoires in COVID-19. TCRdb's copy holds only in-frame clones and misses some; the assay was immunoSEQ multiplex PCR. Here the sample spans about 160,000 clones, 60% to 80% being singletons. The sequencing input was peripheral blood. These TCRs come from an older man with acute or convalescent COVID-19.

The J gene is TRBJ1-1, the V gene TRBV25-1, with D hard to call. The CDR3 covers 13 residues. V was pared by 5 bases and J by 4 bases, with 11 bases between. From germline, CDR1 is MGHDK and CDR2 SYGVNS. CDR3 sequence reads: CASSLREGTEAFF. CDR3 sequence (DNA): TGTGCCAGCAGTCTGCGAGAGGGCACTGAAGCTTTCTTT.

The J gene is TRBJ2-7, the V gene TRBV7-2; 7 bases are a match to TRBD1. The CDR3 runs to 15 residues. V lost 4 bases to trimming and J lost 3 bases; unmatched junction nucleotides: 9. Germline V gene sequence: CDR1 SGHTA, CDR2 FQGNSA. Here the CDR3 DNA reads TGTGCCAGCAGCTCTCGGGACAGTTCTTACTACGAGCAGTACTTC. Its translation: CASSSRDSSYYEQYF.

V is TRBV6-1 and J is TRBJ1-1; 8 bases agree with TRBD1. Looked up from germline, CDR1 is MNHNS and CDR2 is SASEGT. CDR3 size: 13 residues. The V gene end was trimmed by 1 base and the J gene end by 9 bases; junction bases not matched to a gene: 4. CDR3 protein: CASSEGDRTQAFF. CDR3 DNA sequence: TGTGCCAGCAGTGAAGGGGACAGGACTCAAGCTTTCTTT.

The chain is built from TRBV18 and TRBJ1-6, with D possibly TRBD1 on 6 matching bases. Trimming stripped 1 base from V and 5 bases from J, with 6 bases between. Germline CDR1 and CDR2: KGHSH and LQKENI. The CDR3 has 14 residues. DNA of the CDR3: TGTGCCAGCTCACCACGGACAGATAATTCACCCCTCCACTTT. Translating it yields CASSPRTDNSPLHF.

The chain joins TRBV2 to TRBJ1-6, with TRBD1 matching 9 bases. The germline V gene encodes CDR1 SNHLY and CDR2 FYNNEI. The CDR3 runs 16 residues. V was clipped by 4 bases and J by 7 bases; unmatched bases: 8. CDR3 region: CASSGETGGSNSPLHF. For the CDR3, the DNA is TGTGCCAGCAGTGGAGAGACAGGGGGTTCGAATTCACCCCTCCACTTT.

V gene TRBV7-9 combines with J gene TRBJ2-1, with D possibly TRBD2 on 5 matching bases. This CDR3 has 14 residues. The V end lost 0 bases, the J end lost 13 bases, and 16 bases lay between the germline ends. In germline, CDR1 is SEHNR, CDR2 FQNEAQ (reference sequence). CDR3 in amino acids: CASSLAGSTAAQFF. CDR3 nucleotides: TGTGCCAGCAGCTTAGCGGGCTCCACAGCGGCTCAGTTCTTC.

The chain uses TRBV4-1 and TRBJ1-5; D gene uncertain. Germline values: CDR1 MGHRA, CDR2 YSYEKL. Trimming pared 1 base from V and 8 bases from J, leaving 12 bases between. The CDR3 consists of 14 residues. The CDR3 region has the DNA TGCGCCAGCAGCCAAGTCGGGGAGTTGGAGCCCCAGCATTTT. It is translated as CASSQVGELEPQHF.

The table lists this clone with a count of one. The chain carries TRBV6-1 and TRBJ2-4; D is perhaps TRBD2 (5 bases). Germline V gene data show CDR1 as MNHNS and CDR2 as SASEGT. Deletions cut 4 bases from V and 0 bases from J, with 16 bases between. The CDR3 has 17 amino acids. In nucleotides, the CDR3 is TGTGCCAGCAGTGCAGGACTGCGGGCATTAGCCAAAAACATTCAGTACTTC. As protein: CASSAGLRALAKNIQYF.

The V and J genes are TRBV28 and TRBJ1-5, with TRBD1 matching over 7 bases. V shed 6 bases and J 1 base; nucleotides not matched to a gene: 9. This CDR3 has 16 amino acids. Germline CDR1 is MDHEN and CDR2 is SYDVKM. The CDR3 reads CASRLGGAGSNQPQHF. The CDR3 DNA reads as TGTGCCAGCAGACTAGGGGGCGCAGGGAGCAATCAGCCCCAGCATTTT. The full variable domain, in which reference TRBV28 and TRBJ1-5 provide the parts outside the CDR3, is DVKVTQSSRYLVKRTGEKVFLECVQDMDHENMFWYRQDPGLGLRLIYFSYDVKMKEKGDIPEGYSVSREKKERFSLILESASTNQTSMYLCASRLGGAGSNQPQHFGDGTRLSIL.

This clone has more than one count but fewer than ten. The sample holds other DNA sequences that translate to the same CDR3. The chain has TRBV7-6 and TRBJ1-1, with 7 bases identical to TRBD1. J was trimmed by 1 base and V by 1 base; bases with no gene match: 0. The CDR3 runs to 14 residues. The germline V gene has CDR1 SGHVS and CDR2 FNYEAQ. CDR3: CASSLGQGNTEAFF. The CDR3 bases are TGTGCCAGCAGCTTAGGACAGGGGAACACTGAAGCTTTCTTT.

The chain is built from TRBV7-9 and TRBJ1-5; D perhaps matches TRBD1 (5 bases). The CDR3 extends over 14 amino acids. Germline V gives CDR1 SEHNR, CDR2 FQNEAQ (reference sequence). Deletions cut 4 bases from V and 1 base from J, with 8 bases between. CDR3 loop: CASSSQDSNQPQHF. The DNA of the CDR3 is TGTGCCAGCAGCTCACAGGACAGCAATCAGCCCCAGCATTTT.

This clone was counted a single time. The chain employs TRBV6-2 or TRBV6-3 and TRBJ2-1; no definite D call. Germline V gene data show CDR1 as MNHEY and CDR2 as SVGEGT. V shed 2 bases and J shed 5 bases, with 4 bases lying between them. There are 12 residues in the CDR3. The CDR3 bases are TGTGCCAGCAGTTACGGAGACAATGAGCAGTTCTTC. Its protein product is CASSYGDNEQFF.

The chain combines TRBV5-4 with TRBJ2-4; TRBD2 might be the D (6 bases). Per germline, CDR1 SGHNT and CDR2 YYREEE (reference sequence). This CDR3 spans 13 amino acids. Trimming took 0 bases from V and 6 from J, leaving 7 bases between them. DNA of the CDR3: TGTGCCAGCAGCTTGGCGGGACTAAACATTCAGTACTTC. This encodes CASSLAGLNIQYF. The full variable domain, its missing parts supplied by reference TRBV5-4 and TRBJ2-4, is ETGVTQSPTHLIKTRGQQVTLRCSSQSGHNTVSWYQQALGQGPQFIFQYYREEENGRGNFPPRFSGLQFPNYSSELNVNALELDDSALYLCASSLAGLNIQYFGAGTRLSVL.

Only a few counts were recorded for this clone. This sequence joins TRBV4-1 and TRBJ2-2; 7 bases map to TRBD1. The CDR3 has 16 amino acids. Germline CDR1 MGHRA, CDR2 YSYEKL. The V segment lost 2 bases and the J segment 7 bases; nucleotides outside the gene matches: 10. The CDR3 DNA is TGCGCCAGCAGCCAACCTAATGACAGGGAGAACGGGGAGCTGTTTTTT. This sequence encodes CASSQPNDRENGELFF.

On this clone: The DNA is omitted, as the CDR3 cannot be located on it reliably, and the CDR3 follows TCRdb's listing. V gene TRBV5-4 combines with J gene TRBJ1-1. Germline V CDR1 and CDR2: SGHNT, YYREEE (reference sequence). Both ends counted, the CDR3 spans 15 residues. The chain's CDR3 is CASSFGSGLGTEAFF.

V usage is TRBV10-2 and J usage is TRBJ1-1; TRBD1 is a possible D gene (5 bases). The CDR3 extends over 13 amino acids. Germline-derived CDR1 and CDR2 are WSHSY and SAAADI. Trimming pared 6 bases from V and 4 bases from J, leaving 12 bases between. CDR3 coding DNA: TGCGCCAGCAGAAGTCAGGGAGGCACTGAAGCTTTCTTT. Translated, it gives CASRSQGGTEAFF.

This clone was observed a handful of times. The J gene is TRBJ1-5, the V gene TRBV5-6, with a weak D call TRBD1 (6 bases). Looked up from germline, CDR1 is SGHDT and CDR2 is YYEEEE. V lost 4 bases and J lost 2, with 13 bases in between. CDR3 size: 15 residues. CDR3 amino acids: CASSESPGGNQPQHF. Here the CDR3 DNA reads TGTGCCAGCAGCGAATCGCCAGGGGGCAATCAGCCCCAGCATTTT.

The chain has TRBV25-1 and TRBJ2-7, with TRBD1 matching 7 bases. The V gene end was trimmed by 1 base and the J gene end by 5 bases; junction bases not matched to a gene: 8. Germline V gene data show CDR1 as MGHDK and CDR2 as SYGVNS. This CDR3 is 15 amino acids long. CDR3 protein: CASSEWRTGRNEQYF. Here the CDR3 DNA reads TGTGCCAGCAGTGAATGGCGGACAGGAAGAAACGAGCAGTACTTC.

The chain has TRBV28 and TRBJ2-5, with 8 bases that match TRBD1. Germline CDR1 reads MDHEN; CDR2 reads SYDVKM. The V and J ends lost 2 bases and 1 base, in that order; junction bases with no gene match: 3. This CDR3 contains 15 residues. CDR3 protein: CASSLRTGPQETQYF. The CDR3 coding sequence is TGTGCCAGCAGTTTACGGACAGGGCCCCAAGAGACCCAGTACTTC.

The rearrangement uses TRBV11-2 and TRBJ2-5; possibly TRBD1 for D (5 bases). Germline V CDR1 and CDR2: SGHAT, FQNNGV. V lost 10 bases to trimming and J lost 1 base, with 16 bases between them. This CDR3 region has 14 residues. The CDR3 reads CATVTELLQETQYF. The DNA for the CDR3 is TGTGCCACCGTGACAGAATTACTCCAAGAGACCCAGTACTTC.